The 2 T cell receptor beta chains listed next were all sequenced from one sample in a study of T cell clonotyping in hematopoietic cell transplantation. The table came from immunoSEQ multiplex PCR; TCRdb's copy has only in-frame clones and leaves some out. The sample holds 55,000 to 70,000 clones, approximately 94% seen once. Material for sequencing was peripheral blood mononuclear cells. The receptors here all came from a man aged 50 to 60 in good health. Some clones in this sample may be carry-over from other donors' samples.

The rearrangement uses TRBV19 and TRBJ2-3; TRBD2 matches 8 bases. The V gene's germline CDR1 is LNHDA and CDR2 SQIVND (reference sequence). Trimming removed 6 bases from V and 3 bases from J; junction bases left unmatched: 8. This CDR3 is built from 15 residues. The DNA of the CDR3 is TGTGCCAGTAGGTCTAGCGGGTCTGGGACAGATACGCAGTATTTT. Its translation: CASRSSGSGTDTQYF.

The chain is built from TRBV30 and TRBJ2-2; 9 bases are a match to TRBD1. The J segment lost 5 bases and the V segment lost 3 bases, leaving 10 bases of the junction unmatched. This CDR3 has 16 amino acids. Germline V gene data show CDR1 as GTSNPN and CDR2 as SVGIG (reference sequence). CDR3 coding DNA: TGTGCCTGGAGCAGTGCCGGGACAGGGTTTACCGGGGAGCTGTTTTTT. Protein: CAWSSAGTGFTGELFF.